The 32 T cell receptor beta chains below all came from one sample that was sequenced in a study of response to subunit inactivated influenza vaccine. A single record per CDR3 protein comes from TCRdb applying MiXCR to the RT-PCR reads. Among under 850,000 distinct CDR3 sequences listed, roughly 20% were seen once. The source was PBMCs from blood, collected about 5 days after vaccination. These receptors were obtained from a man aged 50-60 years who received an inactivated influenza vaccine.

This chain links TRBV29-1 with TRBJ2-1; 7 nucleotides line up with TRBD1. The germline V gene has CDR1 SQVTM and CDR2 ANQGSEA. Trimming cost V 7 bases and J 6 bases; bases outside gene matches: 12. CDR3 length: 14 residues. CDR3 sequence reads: CSAQGQVWSNEQFF. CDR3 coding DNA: TGCAGCGCCCAAGGACAGGTGTGGTCCAATGAGCAGTTCTTC.

In nucleotides, the CDR3 is TGTGCCAGCAGCTTATCTTCGGCAGGGGACACTGAAGCTTTCTTT. It codes for CASSLSSAGDTEAFF. The chain employs TRBV12-3 or TRBV12-4 and TRBJ1-1, with D perhaps matching TRBD1 (6 bases). V was cut by 6 bases and J by 3 bases, with 17 bases left in between. The CDR3 extends over 15 amino acids.

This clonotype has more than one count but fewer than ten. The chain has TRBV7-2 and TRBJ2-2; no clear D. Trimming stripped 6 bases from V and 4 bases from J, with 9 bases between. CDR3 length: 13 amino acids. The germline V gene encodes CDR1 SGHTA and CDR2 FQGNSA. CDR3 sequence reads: CASRAAPTGELFF. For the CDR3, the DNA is TGTGCCAGCAGGGCAGCACCCACCGGGGAGCTGTTTTTT. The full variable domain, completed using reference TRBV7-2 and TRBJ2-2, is GAGVSQSPSNKVTEKGKDVELRCDPISGHTALYWYRQSLGQGLEFLIYFQGNSAPDKSGLPSDRFSAERTGGSVSTLTIQRTQQEDSAVYLCASRAAPTGELFFGEGSRLTVL.

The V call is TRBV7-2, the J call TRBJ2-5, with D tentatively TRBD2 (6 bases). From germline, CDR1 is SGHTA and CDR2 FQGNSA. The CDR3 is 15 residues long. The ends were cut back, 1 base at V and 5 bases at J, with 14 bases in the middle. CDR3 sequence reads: CASSLGAPGGETQYF. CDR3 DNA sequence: TGTGCCAGCAGCTTAGGGGCCCCCGGGGGTGAGACCCAGTACTTC.

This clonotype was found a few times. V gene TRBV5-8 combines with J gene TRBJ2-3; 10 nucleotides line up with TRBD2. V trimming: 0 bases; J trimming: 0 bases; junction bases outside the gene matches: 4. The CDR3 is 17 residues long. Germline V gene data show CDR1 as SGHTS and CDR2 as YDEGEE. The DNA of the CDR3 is TGTGCCAGCAGCTTGGCCGGACTAGCGGCAAGCACAGATACGCAGTATTTT. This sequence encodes CASSLAGLAASTDTQYF.

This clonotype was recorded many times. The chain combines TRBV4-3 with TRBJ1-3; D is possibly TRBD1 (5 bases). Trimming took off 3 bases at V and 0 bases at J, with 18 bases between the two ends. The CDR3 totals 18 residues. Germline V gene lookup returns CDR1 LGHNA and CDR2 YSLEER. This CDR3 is CASSQGRASGGSGNTIYF. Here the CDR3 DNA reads TGCGCCAGCAGCCAGGGCAGGGCCTCCGGCGGCTCTGGAAACACCATATATTTT.

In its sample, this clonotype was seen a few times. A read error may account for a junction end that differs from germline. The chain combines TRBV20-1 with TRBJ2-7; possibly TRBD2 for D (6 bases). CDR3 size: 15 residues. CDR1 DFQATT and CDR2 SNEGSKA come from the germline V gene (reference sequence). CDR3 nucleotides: TGCAGTGCCAGAGGTGGGACTCGCCGGTCCTACGAGCAGTACTTC. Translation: CSARGGTRRSYEQYF.

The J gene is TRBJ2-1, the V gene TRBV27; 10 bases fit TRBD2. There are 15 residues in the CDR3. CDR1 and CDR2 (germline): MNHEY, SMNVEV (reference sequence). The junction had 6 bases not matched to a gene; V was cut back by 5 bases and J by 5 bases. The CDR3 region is CASSEAGGPHNEQFF. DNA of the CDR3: TGTGCCAGCAGTGAAGCGGGAGGGCCCCACAATGAGCAGTTCTTC.

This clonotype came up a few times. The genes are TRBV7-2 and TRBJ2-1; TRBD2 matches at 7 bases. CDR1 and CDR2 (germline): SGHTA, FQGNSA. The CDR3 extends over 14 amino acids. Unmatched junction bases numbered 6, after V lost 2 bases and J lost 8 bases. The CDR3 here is CASSLSEGGDEQFF. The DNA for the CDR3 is TGTGCCAGCAGCTTAAGTGAGGGAGGGGATGAGCAGTTCTTC.

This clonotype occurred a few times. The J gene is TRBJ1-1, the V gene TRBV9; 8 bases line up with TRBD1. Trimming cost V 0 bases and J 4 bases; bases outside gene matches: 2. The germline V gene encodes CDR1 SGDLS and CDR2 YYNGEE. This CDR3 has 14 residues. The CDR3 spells CASSVATGATEAFF. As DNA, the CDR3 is TGTGCCAGCAGCGTAGCGACAGGGGCCACTGAAGCTTTCTTT.

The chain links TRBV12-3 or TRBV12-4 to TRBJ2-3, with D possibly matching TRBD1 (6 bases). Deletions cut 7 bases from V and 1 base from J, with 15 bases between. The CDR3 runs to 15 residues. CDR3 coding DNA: TGTGCCAGCACCCTAACGGCAGGGGGCACAGATACGCAGTATTTT. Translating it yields CASTLTAGGTDTQYF.

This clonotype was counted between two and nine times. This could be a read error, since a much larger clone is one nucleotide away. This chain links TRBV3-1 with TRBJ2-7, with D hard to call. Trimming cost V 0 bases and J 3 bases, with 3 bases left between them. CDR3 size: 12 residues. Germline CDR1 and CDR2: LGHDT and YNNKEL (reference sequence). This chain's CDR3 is CASSQESYEQYF. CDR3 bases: TGTGCCAGCAGCCAAGAAAGCTACGAGCAGTACTTC.

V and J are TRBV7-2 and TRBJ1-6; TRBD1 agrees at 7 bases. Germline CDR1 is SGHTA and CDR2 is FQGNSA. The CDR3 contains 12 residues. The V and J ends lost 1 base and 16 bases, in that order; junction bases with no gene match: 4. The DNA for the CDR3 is TGTGCCAGCAGCTTAGGGGGACAGCGACTCCACTTT. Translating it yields CASSLGGQRLHF.

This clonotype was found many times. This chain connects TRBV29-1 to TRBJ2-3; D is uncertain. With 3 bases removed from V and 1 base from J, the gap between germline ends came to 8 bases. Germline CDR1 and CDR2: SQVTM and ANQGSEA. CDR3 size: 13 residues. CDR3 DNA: TGCAGCGTTGAGCGTTTCGGCACAGATACGCAGTATTTT. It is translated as CSVERFGTDTQYF.

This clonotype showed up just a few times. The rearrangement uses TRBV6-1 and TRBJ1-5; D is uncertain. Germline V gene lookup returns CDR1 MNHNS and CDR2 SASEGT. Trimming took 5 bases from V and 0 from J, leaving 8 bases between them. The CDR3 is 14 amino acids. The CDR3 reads CASSTSYSNQPQHF. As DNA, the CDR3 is TGTGCCAGCAGTACAAGTTATAGCAATCAGCCCCAGCATTTT.

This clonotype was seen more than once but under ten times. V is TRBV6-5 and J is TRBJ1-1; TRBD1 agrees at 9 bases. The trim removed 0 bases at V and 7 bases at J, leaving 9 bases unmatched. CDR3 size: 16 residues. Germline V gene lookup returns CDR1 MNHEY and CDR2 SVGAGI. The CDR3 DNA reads TGTGCCAGCAGTTACTCGTATCGAGGACAGGGGCTTGAAGCTTTCTTT. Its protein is CASSYSYRGQGLEAFF.

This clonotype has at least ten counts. CDR3 loop: CASSYGGSNTEAFF. In DNA, the CDR3 is TGTGCCAGCAGTTACGGAGGGAGTAACACTGAAGCTTTCTTT. V usage is TRBV6-5 and J usage is TRBJ1-1; D is unresolved. This CDR3 comprises 14 residues. V was pared by 2 bases and J by 2 bases, with 9 bases between. Germline V CDR1 and CDR2: MNHEY, SVGAGI.

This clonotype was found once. CDR3 loop: CASSLQLGANVLTF. CDR3 coding DNA: TGTGCCAGCAGCTTACAGTTGGGGGCCAACGTCCTGACTTTC. This rearrangement joins TRBV12-3 or TRBV12-4 to TRBJ2-6; D not resolved. The CDR3 runs 14 residues. Trimming shortened V by 6 bases and J by 4 bases, and 10 bases separated the two germline ends.

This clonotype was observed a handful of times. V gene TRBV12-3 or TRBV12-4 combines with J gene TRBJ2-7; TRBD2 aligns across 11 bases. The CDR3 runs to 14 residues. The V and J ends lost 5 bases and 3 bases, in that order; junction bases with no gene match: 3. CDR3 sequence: CASSVSGRGYEQYF. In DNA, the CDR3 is TGTGCCAGCAGTGTTAGCGGGAGGGGCTACGAGCAGTACTTC.

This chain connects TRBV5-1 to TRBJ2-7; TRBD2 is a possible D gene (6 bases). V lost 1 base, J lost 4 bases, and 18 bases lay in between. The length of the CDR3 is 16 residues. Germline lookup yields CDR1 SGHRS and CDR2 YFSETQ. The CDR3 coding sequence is TGCGCCAGCAGCTTGTCCGAAGGTTCAGGGACTTACGAGCAGTACTTC. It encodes CASSLSEGSGTYEQYF.

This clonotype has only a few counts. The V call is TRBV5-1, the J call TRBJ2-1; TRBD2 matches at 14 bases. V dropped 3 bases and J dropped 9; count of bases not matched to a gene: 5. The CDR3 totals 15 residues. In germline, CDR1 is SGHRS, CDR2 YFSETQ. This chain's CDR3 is CASSSTSGGAFEQFF. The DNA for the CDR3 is TGCGCCAGCAGCTCGACTAGCGGGGGGGCCTTTGAGCAGTTCTTC.

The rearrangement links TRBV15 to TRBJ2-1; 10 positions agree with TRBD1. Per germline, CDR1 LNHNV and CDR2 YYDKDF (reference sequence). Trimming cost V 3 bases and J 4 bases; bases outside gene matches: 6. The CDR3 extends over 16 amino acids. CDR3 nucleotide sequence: TGTGCCACCAGCAGGATCGGGACAGGGGCTTACAATGAGCAGTTCTTC. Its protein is CATSRIGTGAYNEQFF.

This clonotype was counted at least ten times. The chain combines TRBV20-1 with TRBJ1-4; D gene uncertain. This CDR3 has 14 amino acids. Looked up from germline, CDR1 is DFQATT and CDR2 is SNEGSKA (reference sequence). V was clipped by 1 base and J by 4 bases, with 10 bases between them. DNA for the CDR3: TGCAGTGCTAGAGTAGTACGCCTTAATGAAAAACTGTTTTTT. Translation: CSARVVRLNEKLFF.

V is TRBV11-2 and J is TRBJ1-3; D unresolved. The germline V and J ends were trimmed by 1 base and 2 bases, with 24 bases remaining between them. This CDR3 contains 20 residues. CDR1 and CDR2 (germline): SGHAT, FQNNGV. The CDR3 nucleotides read TGTGCCAGCAGCTTAGTTGGCAGGAGAGGATGGGAGGGCCCTGGAAACACCATATATTTT. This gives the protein CASSLVGRRGWEGPGNTIYF.

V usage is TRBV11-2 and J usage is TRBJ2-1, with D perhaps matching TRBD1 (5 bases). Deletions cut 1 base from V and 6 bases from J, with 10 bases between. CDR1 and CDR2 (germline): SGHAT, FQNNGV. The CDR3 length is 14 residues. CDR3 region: CASSLGQTPNEQFF. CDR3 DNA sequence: TGTGCCAGCAGCTTAGGACAGACACCCAATGAGCAGTTCTTC. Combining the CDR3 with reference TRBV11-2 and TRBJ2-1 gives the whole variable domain EAGVAQSPRYKIIEKRQSVAFWCNPISGHATLYWYQQILGQGPKLLIQFQNNGVVDDSQLPKDRFSAERLKGVDSTLKIQPAKLEDSAVYLCASSLGQTPNEQFFGPGTRLTVL.

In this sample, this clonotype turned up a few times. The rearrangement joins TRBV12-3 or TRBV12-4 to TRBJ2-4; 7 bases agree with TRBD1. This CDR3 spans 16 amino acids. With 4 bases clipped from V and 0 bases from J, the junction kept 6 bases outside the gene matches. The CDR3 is CASSSTRGLAKNIQYF. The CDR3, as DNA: TGTGCCAGCAGTTCGACAAGGGGGCTAGCCAAAAACATTCAGTACTTC.

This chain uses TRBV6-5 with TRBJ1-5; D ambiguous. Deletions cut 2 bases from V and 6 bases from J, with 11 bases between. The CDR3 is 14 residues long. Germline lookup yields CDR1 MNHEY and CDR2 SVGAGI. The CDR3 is CASSYTAVIQPQHF. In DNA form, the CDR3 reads TGTGCCAGCAGTTACACGGCGGTAATTCAGCCCCAGCATTTT.

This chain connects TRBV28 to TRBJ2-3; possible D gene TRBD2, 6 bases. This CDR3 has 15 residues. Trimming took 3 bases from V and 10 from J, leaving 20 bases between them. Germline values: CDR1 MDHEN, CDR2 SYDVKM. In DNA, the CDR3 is TGTGCCAGCAGTTTGTCTCGAGGACTAACCCCCTCGCAGTATTTT. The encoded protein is CASSLSRGLTPSQYF. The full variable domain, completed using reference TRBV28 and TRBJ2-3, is DVKVTQSSRYLVKRTGEKVFLECVQDMDHENMFWYRQDPGLGLRLIYFSYDVKMKEKGDIPEGYSVSREKKERFSLILESASTNQTSMYLCASSLSRGLTPSQYFGPGTRLTVL.

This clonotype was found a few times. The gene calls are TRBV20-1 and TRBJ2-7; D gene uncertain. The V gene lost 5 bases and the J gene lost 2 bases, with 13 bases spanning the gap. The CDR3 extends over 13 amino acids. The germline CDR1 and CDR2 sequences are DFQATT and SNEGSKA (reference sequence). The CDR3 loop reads CSAPSTLAYEQYF. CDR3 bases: TGCAGTGCTCCGTCGACACTTGCCTACGAGCAGTACTTC.

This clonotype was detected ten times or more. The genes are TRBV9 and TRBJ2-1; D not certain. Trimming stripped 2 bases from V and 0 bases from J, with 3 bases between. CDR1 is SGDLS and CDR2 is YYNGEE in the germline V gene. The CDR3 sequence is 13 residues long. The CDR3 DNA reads TGTGCCAGCAGCGTCGACTCCTACAATGAGCAGTTCTTC. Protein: CASSVDSYNEQFF.

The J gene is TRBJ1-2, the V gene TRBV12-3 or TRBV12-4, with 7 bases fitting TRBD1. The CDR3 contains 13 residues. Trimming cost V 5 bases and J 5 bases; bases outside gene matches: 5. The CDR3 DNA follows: TGTGCCAGCAGTCCGGGACAGCAGTATGGCTACACCTTC. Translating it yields CASSPGQQYGYTF.

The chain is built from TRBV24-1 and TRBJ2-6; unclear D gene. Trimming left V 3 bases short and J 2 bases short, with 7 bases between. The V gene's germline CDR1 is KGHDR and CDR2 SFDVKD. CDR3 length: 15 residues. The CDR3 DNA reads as TGTGCCACCAGTGATCCAACCACTGGGGCCAACGTCCTGACTTTC. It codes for CATSDPTTGANVLTF.